Below are 28 T cell receptor beta chains sequenced from a single sample in a study of Graves' ophthalmopathy and Graves' hyperthyroidism (dated by TCRdb to between 2017 and 2018). The sequencer listed for this sample is Illumina HiSeq 2000. For repertoire sequencing, TCR beta CDR3 regions were amplified from RNA transcripts. HTBI primers and the Qiagen OneStep RT-PCR kit were used in a first-round RT-PCR, which was followed by a second-round multiplex PCR, size selection and purification. Through fastp at Q25 and MiXCR, TCRdb rebuilt clones from the public reads, retaining in-frame beta chains. CDR3 protein duplicates are merged, each entry listing the most common genes and DNA. In this sample the table shows roughly 600,000 distinct CDR3 sequences, about 40% of which occur a single time. In total, the top ten clones hold over 3.5% of the sample. Sequencing input: peripheral blood or thyroid tissue (not recorded which). These receptors all stem from an adult man with Graves' hyperthyroidism.

The genes are TRBV20-1 and TRBJ2-7; 12 nucleotides agree with TRBD2. The CDR3 has 14 amino acids. V lost 6 bases to trimming and J lost 7 bases; unmatched junction nucleotides: 10. Germline V CDR1 and CDR2: DFQATT, SNEGSKA (reference sequence). CDR3 sequence: CSAELAGGFNEQYF. CDR3 nucleotide sequence: TGCAGTGCAGAACTAGCGGGGGGTTTCAATGAGCAGTACTTC.

This clonotype was seen ten or more times. This rearrangement joins TRBV2 to TRBJ2-5; 8 bases agree with TRBD2. The CDR3 has 15 amino acids. J gave up 2 bases and V 4 bases, and 6 bases lay outside the gene matches. Germline V gene sequence: CDR1 SNHLY, CDR2 FYNNEI. The CDR3 here is CASSVSRGEQETQYF. DNA for the CDR3: TGTGCCAGCAGTGTCTCGCGGGGGGAACAAGAGACCCAGTACTTC.

This clonotype came up once. The V call is TRBV20-1, the J call TRBJ2-3, with D perhaps being TRBD1 or TRBD2 (5 bases each). V was shortened by 0 bases and J by 6 bases, with 13 bases between the two germline ends. This CDR3 spans 14 amino acids. Germline CDR1 and CDR2: DFQATT and SNEGSKA (reference sequence). CDR3 DNA: TGCAGTGCTAGAGATTCTGGGACCTTGGATACGCAGTATTTT. The encoded protein is CSARDSGTLDTQYF.

The chain carries TRBV6-5 and TRBJ1-2; D is unclear. CDR1 is MNHEY, CDR2 SVGAGI, per germline. The ends were cut back, 6 bases at V and 8 bases at J, with 19 bases in the middle. The CDR3 has 14 residues. CDR3 protein: CASSLSRTDGGYTF. In DNA, the CDR3 is TGTGCCAGCAGCTTATCCCGGACCGACGGGGGCTACACCTTC.

The CDR3 nucleotides read TGTGCCAGCAGCCTAGGACTAGCGGGGGAGAACTCCTACGAGCAGTACTTC. It specifies CASSLGLAGENSYEQYF. The chain uses TRBV7-9 and TRBJ2-7, with TRBD2 matching 13 bases. Trimming took 5 bases from V and 0 from J; bases not matched to a gene: 7. Germline V lookup: CDR1 SEHNR, CDR2 FQNEAQ (reference sequence). The CDR3 runs 17 residues. The full variable domain, in which reference TRBV7-9 and TRBJ2-7 provide the parts outside the CDR3, is DTGVSQNPRHKITKRGQNVTFRCDPISEHNRLYWYRQTLGQGPEFLTYFQNEAQLEKSRLLSDRFSAERPKGSFSTLEIQRTEQGDSAMYLCASSLGLAGENSYEQYFGPGTRLTVT.

There are many counts of this clonotype. J is TRBJ1-5 and V is TRBV12-3 or TRBV12-4; D call uncertain. Trimming took off 6 bases at V and 7 bases at J, with 22 bases between the two ends. The CDR3 is 16 residues long. The CDR3 coding sequence is TGTGCCAGCAGCCCCCGAGTGGTTCCACTGGGGCAGCCCCAGCATTTT. The encoded protein is CASSPRVVPLGQPQHF.

The J gene is TRBJ2-7, the V gene TRBV20-1; a possible D gene is TRBD1 (5 bases). The ends were cut back, 3 bases at V and 1 base at J, with 13 bases in the middle. This CDR3 is built from 14 residues. Looked up from germline, CDR1 is DFQATT and CDR2 is SNEGSKA (reference sequence). Here the CDR3 reads CSASRQGFSYEQYF. The CDR3 DNA is TGCAGTGCTAGTCGGCAGGGTTTTTCCTACGAGCAGTACTTC.

This clonotype has a handful of counts. The chain combines TRBV19 with TRBJ2-1, with unresolved D. The germline V gene has CDR1 LNHDA and CDR2 SQIVND (reference sequence). The CDR3 runs to 13 residues. V was shortened by 4 bases and J by 2 bases, with 6 bases between the two germline ends. The CDR3 sequence is CASSTTAYNEQFF. In DNA, the CDR3 is TGTGCCAGTAGTACCACAGCCTACAATGAGCAGTTCTTC.

This chain connects TRBV19 to TRBJ2-6, with TRBD1 identical over 7 bases. The CDR3 sequence is 17 residues long. V shed 5 bases and J 5 bases; nucleotides not matched to a gene: 12. Germline CDR1 reads LNHDA; CDR2 reads SQIVND (reference sequence). The CDR3 reads CASSLQQGLNRANVLTF. The CDR3 DNA follows: TGTGCCAGTAGTCTACAACAGGGGCTAAATAGGGCCAACGTCCTGACTTTC.

Points on this clonotype: This may stem from a read error, because a much larger clone lies one nucleotide away. This sequence joins TRBV14 and TRBJ2-7; 7 nucleotides align to TRBD2. Per germline, CDR1 SGHDN and CDR2 FVKESK. The CDR3 totals 14 residues. The CDR3 sequence is CASSPGRLFYVQYF. DNA of the CDR3: TGTGCCAGCAGCCCCGGGAGGCTCTTCTACGTGCAGTACTTC.

This clonotype was counted many times. The chain carries TRBV29-1 and TRBJ2-5; D uncertain. The CDR3 runs 10 residues. The germline CDR1 and CDR2 sequences are SQVTM and ANQGSEA. Trimming pared 3 bases from V and 7 bases from J, leaving 6 bases between. The CDR3 loop is CSVDSGTQYF. CDR3 in DNA: TGCAGCGTTGACTCGGGGACCCAGTACTTC.

As concerns this clonotype: A junction end diverges from the germline sequence, so it may reflect a read error. J is TRBJ2-2 and V is TRBV7-2, with D possibly being TRBD2 (5 bases). Germline assignment: CDR1 SGHTA and CDR2 FQGNSA. The CDR3 is 8 amino acids. CDR3 loop: CASSLTGF. In nucleotides, the CDR3 is TGTGCCAGCAGCTTAACGGGATTT.

The CDR3 region is CASSLARQGTQYF. For the CDR3, the DNA is TGTGCCAGCAGCTTAGCGCGACAGGGGACCCAGTACTTC. The rearrangement uses TRBV7-9 and TRBJ2-5; 7 nucleotides line up with TRBD1. This CDR3 comprises 13 residues. The germline V gene encodes CDR1 SEHNR and CDR2 FQNEAQ (reference sequence). After removal of 0 bases from V and 7 bases from J, the junction contained 2 bases not matched to a gene.

This clonotype has at least ten counts. The V gene is TRBV12-3 or TRBV12-4, the J gene TRBJ1-2, with D possibly TRBD1 on 6 matching bases. The CDR3 contains 12 residues. Trimming cost V 2 bases and J 8 bases, with 9 bases left between them. The CDR3 is CASSLMGGGYTF. CDR3 DNA: TGTGCCAGCAGTTTAATGGGGGGCGGCTACACCTTC.

In this sample, this clonotype turned up many times. V gene TRBV5-4 combines with J gene TRBJ1-1; perhaps TRBD1 as D (5 bases). Per germline, CDR1 SGHNT and CDR2 YYREEE (reference sequence). The V and J ends lost 2 bases and 1 base respectively, with 12 bases between them. This CDR3 has 15 amino acids. CDR3 amino acids: CASSFLGQPNTEAFF. CDR3 in DNA: TGTGCCAGCAGCTTCTTAGGACAACCGAACACTGAAGCTTTCTTT.

This clonotype was picked up a small number of times. The rearrangement uses TRBV6-6 and TRBJ2-5; D tentatively fits TRBD1 or TRBD2 (5 bases each). The CDR3 is made up of 14 amino acids. The germline CDR1 and CDR2 sequences are MNHNY and SVGAGI (reference sequence). Trimming pared 4 bases from V and 9 bases from J, leaving 18 bases between. In DNA form, the CDR3 reads TGTGCCAGCAGTTGGGACGTTGGGGCCTGGGCCCAGTACTTC. Protein: CASSWDVGAWAQYF.

This clonotype was detected only a few times. This rearrangement joins TRBV28 to TRBJ1-6; no firm D call. The CDR3 is 15 amino acids. Germline V gene sequence: CDR1 MDHEN, CDR2 SYDVKM. V was trimmed by 2 bases and J by 9 bases, leaving 14 bases between them. The CDR3: CASSLGSDPGSPLHF. CDR3 nucleotide sequence: TGTGCCAGCAGTTTAGGGTCCGATCCAGGTTCACCCCTCCACTTT. Full variable domain (rest looked up from reference TRBV28 and TRBJ1-6): DVKVTQSSRYLVKRTGEKVFLECVQDMDHENMFWYRQDPGLGLRLIYFSYDVKMKEKGDIPEGYSVSREKKERFSLILESASTNQTSMYLCASSLGSDPGSPLHFGNGTRLTVT.

The chain links TRBV20-1 to TRBJ1-1; D is unclear. V was shortened by 0 bases and J by 5 bases, with 13 bases between the two germline ends. The CDR3 consists of 14 residues. The germline V gene has CDR1 DFQATT and CDR2 SNEGSKA (reference sequence). The CDR3 region has the DNA TGCAGTGCTAGAGATGGGTTCAGTCAAACTGAAGCTTTCTTT. Translation: CSARDGFSQTEAFF.

This clonotype was seen repeatedly, ten times or more. The chain combines TRBV12-3 or TRBV12-4 with TRBJ1-5; TRBD1 agrees at 10 bases. This CDR3 is 15 amino acids long. The junction had 7 bases not matched to a gene; V was cut back by 7 bases and J by 4 bases. CDR3 region: CASMDQDRGNQPQHF. The CDR3, as DNA: TGTGCCAGCATGGATCAGGACAGGGGGAATCAGCCCCAGCATTTT.

The rearrangement uses TRBV7-9 and TRBJ1-1; 7 nucleotides align to TRBD1. Germline-derived CDR1 and CDR2 are SEHNR and FQNEAQ (reference sequence). The CDR3 covers 16 residues. V trimming: 5 bases; J trimming: 1 base; junction bases outside the gene matches: 10. CDR3 region: CASSGSGGAGNTEAFF. In nucleotides, the CDR3 is TGTGCCAGCAGCGGATCAGGGGGGGCCGGGAACACTGAAGCTTTCTTT. Filled out from reference TRBV7-9 and TRBJ1-1, the complete variable domain reads DTGVSQNPRHKITKRGQNVTFRCDPISEHNRLYWYRQTLGQGPEFLTYFQNEAQLEKSRLLSDRFSAERPKGSFSTLEIQRTEQGDSAMYLCASSGSGGAGNTEAFFGQGTRLTVV.

This clonotype was observed many times. The gene calls are TRBV7-9 and TRBJ1-2; D perhaps matches TRBD1 (6 bases). The V end was cut by 1 base, the J end by 6 bases, with 12 bases between. The germline gives CDR1 SEHNR, CDR2 FQNEAQ (reference sequence). This CDR3 is 14 amino acids long. In DNA, the CDR3 is TGTGCCAGCAGCTTAGGCAGGGGCGCGGATGGCTACACCTTC. This codes for CASSLGRGADGYTF.

There are a few counts of this clonotype. The chain joins TRBV29-1 to TRBJ2-3, with D unclear. CDR3 length equals 12 residues. From germline, CDR1 is SQVTM and CDR2 ANQGSEA. Deletions cut 3 bases from V and 5 bases from J, with 9 bases between. The DNA of the CDR3 is TGCAGCGTTGATCCTCACGGAGATACGCAGTATTTT. Its translation is CSVDPHGDTQYF.

V gene TRBV27 combines with J gene TRBJ2-7; 7 bases align to TRBD1. The germline CDR1 and CDR2 sequences are MNHEY and SMNVEV (reference sequence). After removal of 3 bases from V and 2 bases from J, the junction contained 4 bases not matched to a gene. This CDR3 has 14 amino acids. CDR3 in amino acids: CASSFYQGAYEQYF. The DNA for the CDR3 is TGTGCCAGCAGTTTTTATCAGGGGGCCTACGAGCAGTACTTC.

The rearrangement uses TRBV11-2 and TRBJ2-7, with TRBD2 identical over 8 bases. V lost 5 bases and J lost 3; bases outside the gene matches: 12. In germline, CDR1 is SGHAT, CDR2 FQNNGV. This CDR3 is 16 amino acids long. The CDR3 sequence: CASSALPSGGHYEQYF. The DNA of the CDR3 is TGTGCCAGCAGCGCTCTCCCAAGCGGGGGCCACTACGAGCAGTACTTC.

This clonotype has ten or more counts. The chain recombines TRBV7-8 with TRBJ2-7; the D gene is possibly TRBD1 (5 bases). Germline CDR1 is SGHVS and CDR2 is FQNEAQ. V lost 8 bases to trimming and J lost 0 bases, with 8 bases between them. CDR3 length: 12 residues. For the CDR3, the DNA is TGTGCCAGCGGGGCCAGCTCCTACGAGCAGTACTTC. Translating it yields CASGASSYEQYF. The full variable domain, its missing parts supplied by reference TRBV7-8 and TRBJ2-7, is GAGVSQSPRYKVAKRGQDVALRCDPISGHVSLFWYQQALGQGPEFLTYFQNEAQLDKSGLPSDRFFAERPEGSVSTLKIQRTQQEDSAVYLCASGASSYEQYFGPGTRLTVT.

The chain is built from TRBV28 and TRBJ2-7; 8 bases are a match to TRBD1. The germline gives CDR1 MDHEN, CDR2 SYDVKM. J lost 4 bases, V lost 5 bases, and 10 bases had no gene match. The CDR3 is 15 residues long. The CDR3 loop reads CASSRWTGIGYEQYF. The CDR3 DNA is TGTGCCAGCAGTCGATGGACAGGGATAGGATACGAGCAGTACTTC.

With respect to this clonotype: Possible read error: a much larger clone is one base away. V and J are TRBV10-3 and TRBJ1-4, with TRBD1 as a possible D gene (6 bases). Germline CDR1 reads ENHRY; CDR2 reads SYGVKD. This CDR3 contains 13 residues. The CDR3 region has the DNA TGTGCCACGAGACAGGAGTCACATGATAAACTGTTTTTT. This encodes CATRQESHDKLFF.

This clonotype was recorded many times. The chain joins TRBV19 to TRBJ1-1; unclear D gene. CDR1 is LNHDA and CDR2 is SQIVND in the germline V gene (reference sequence). Between the trimmed V and J ends, which lost 2 bases and 1 base, there was a span of 11 bases. This CDR3 is 15 amino acids long. The CDR3 coding sequence is TGTGCCAGTAGTATATCGTCCGGAACGAACACTGAAGCTTTCTTT. Amino acids: CASSISSGTNTEAFF.